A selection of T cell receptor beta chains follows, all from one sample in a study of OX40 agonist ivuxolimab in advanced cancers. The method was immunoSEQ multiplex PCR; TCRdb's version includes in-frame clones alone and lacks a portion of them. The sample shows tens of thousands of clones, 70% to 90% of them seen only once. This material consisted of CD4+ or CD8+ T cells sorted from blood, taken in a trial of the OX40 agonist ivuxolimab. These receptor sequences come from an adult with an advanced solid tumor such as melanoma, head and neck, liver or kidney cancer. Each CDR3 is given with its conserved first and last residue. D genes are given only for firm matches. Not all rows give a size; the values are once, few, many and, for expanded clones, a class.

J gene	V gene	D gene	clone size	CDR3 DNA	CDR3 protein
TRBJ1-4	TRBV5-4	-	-	TGTGCCAGCAGCCAGGGGCAAGCTAATGAAAAACTGTTTTTT	CASSQGQANEKLFF
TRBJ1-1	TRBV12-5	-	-	TGTGCTAGTGGTCAGGGACAGAACACTGAAGCTTTCTTT	CASGQGQNTEAFF
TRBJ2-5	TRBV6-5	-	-	TGTGCCAGCAGTTTCACTCGGGGGACCCAGTACTTC	CASSFTRGTQYF
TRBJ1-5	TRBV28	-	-	TGTGCCAGCAGCCAACCAACGGACCTGCCGGAGCCCCAGCATTTT	CASSQPTDLPEPQHF
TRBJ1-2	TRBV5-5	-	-	TGTGCCAGCAGCTTGTCCCCTGACAGAACTAACTATGGCTACACCTTC	CASSLSPDRTNYGYTF
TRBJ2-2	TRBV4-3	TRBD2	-	TGCGCCAGCAGCCAAGGGGAGAGGCTAGCGGGTAACACCGGGGAGCTGTTTTTT	CASSQGERLAGNTGELFF
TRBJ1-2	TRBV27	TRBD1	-	TGTGCCAGCAGTCCCAATCCGACAGGGAACTATGGCTACACCTTC	CASSPNPTGNYGYTF
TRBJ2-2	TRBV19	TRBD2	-	TGTGCCAGTACTCCTGGACTAGTTACCGAGGAGCTGTTTTTT	CASTPGLVTEELFF
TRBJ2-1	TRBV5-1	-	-	TGCGCCAGCACTATCCTCTCAGGACACCATGAGCAGTTCTTC	CASTILSGHHEQFF
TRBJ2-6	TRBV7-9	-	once	TGTGCCAGCAGCTTAGACTTGAACTCTGGGGCCAACGTCCTGACTTTC	CASSLDLNSGANVLTF
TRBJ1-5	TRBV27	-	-	TGTGCCAGCAGTGACGGGATCCCACTCTATAGCAATCAGCCCCAGCATTTT	CASSDGIPLYSNQPQHF
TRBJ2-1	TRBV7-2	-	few	TGTGCCAGCAGCTTAGTAACGGCCAACAATGAGCAGTTCTTC	CASSLVTANNEQFF
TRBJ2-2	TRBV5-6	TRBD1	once	TGTGCCAGCAGCTTCGGACAGGGCACCGGGGAGCTGTTTTTT	CASSFGQGTGELFF
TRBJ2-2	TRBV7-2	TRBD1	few	TGTGCCAGCAGCTCTGGACAGGGGAACACCGGGGAGCTGTTTTTT	CASSSGQGNTGELFF
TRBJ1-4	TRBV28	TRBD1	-	TGTGCCACCCGAGGACAGGGGGGAGAAAAACTGTTTTTT	CATRGQGGEKLFF
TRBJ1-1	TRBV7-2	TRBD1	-	TGTGCCAGCAGCTTAGGACAGGGGAGCACTGAAGCTTTCTTT	CASSLGQGSTEAFF
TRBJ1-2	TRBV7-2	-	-	TGTGCCAGCAGCTTAGAGGGGTTAATTGGGGATGGCTACACCTTC	CASSLEGLIGDGYTF
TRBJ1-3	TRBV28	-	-	TGTGCCAGCAGCCCATCGATTGGAAGGTCCACCATATATTTT	CASSPSIGRSTIYF
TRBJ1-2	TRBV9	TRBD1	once	TGTGCCAGCGGGACAGGGGGCGGGGATGGCTACACCTTC	CASGTGGGDGYTF
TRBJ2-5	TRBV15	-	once	TGTGCCACCAGCAGAGATTGGGCGGGTAATCGGGTTGTAGAGACCCAGTACTTC	CATSRDWAGNRVVETQYF
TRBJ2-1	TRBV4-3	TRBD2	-	TGCGCCAGCAGCCAAGAATTGGCGGGAGGCCCTTACAATGAGCAGTTCTTC	CASSQELAGGPYNEQFF
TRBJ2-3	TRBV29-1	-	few	TGCAGCGTTGAGGGACCACCCTACTCCAACACAGATACGCAGTATTTT	CSVEGPPYSNTDTQYF
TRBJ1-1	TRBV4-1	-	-	TGCGCCAGCAGCCGATCGGGACGGAACACTGAAGCTTTCTTT	CASSRSGRNTEAFF
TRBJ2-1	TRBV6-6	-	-	TGTGCCAGCAGTTACAAGAACAATGAGCAGTTCTTC	CASSYKNNEQFF
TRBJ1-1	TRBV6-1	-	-	TGTGCCAGCAGCGAAGGGGGGGGCGCGGGGTTCACTGAAGCTTTCTTT	CASSEGGGAGFTEAFF
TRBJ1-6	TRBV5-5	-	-	TGTGCCAGCATCAACCGGGACACAGGTTCACCCCTCCACTTT	CASINRDTGSPLHF
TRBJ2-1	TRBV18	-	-	TGTGCCAGCTCACCACAGGGGGACTTTCCTTTTGGGCAGTTCTTC	CASSPQGDFPFGQFF
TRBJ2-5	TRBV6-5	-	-	TGTGCCAGCAGTTTGTCTTTGTGGGCCTCCGAGGAGCAGTACTTC	CASSLSLWASEEQYF
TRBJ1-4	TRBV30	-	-	TGTGCCTGGAGTCCCCGTGGGGACCGTCGTGAAAAACTGTTTTTT	CAWSPRGDRREKLFF
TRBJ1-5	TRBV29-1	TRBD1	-	TGCAGCGTTGGGGACAGCTTCAATCAGCCCCAGCATTTT	CSVGDSFNQPQHF
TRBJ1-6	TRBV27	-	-	TGTGCCAGCAGTTTAAGGGGGGCCCGGGATTCACCCCTCCACTTT	CASSLRGARDSPLHF
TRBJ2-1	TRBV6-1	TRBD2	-	TGTGCCAGCAGTGAACGGCGGGGGGCCGCCGGGGGGAATGAGCAGTTCTTC	CASSERRGAAGGNEQFF
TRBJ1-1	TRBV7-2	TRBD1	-	TGTGCCAGTGGCCCGGGACAGGGATTCACTGAAGCTTTCTTT	CASGPGQGFTEAFF
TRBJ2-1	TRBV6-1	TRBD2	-	TGTGCCAGCAGTGCCCTCATCGGGGGGGGCTCCTACAATGAGCAGTTCTTC	CASSALIGGGSYNEQFF
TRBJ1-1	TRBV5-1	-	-	TGCGCCAGCAGCTTGGCGGGACGGTCGAACACTGAAGCTTTCTTT	CASSLAGRSNTEAFF
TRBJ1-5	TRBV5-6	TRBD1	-	TGTGCCAGCAGCTTGGTTGGGACAGGGAACCAGCCCCAGCATTTT	CASSLVGTGNQPQHF
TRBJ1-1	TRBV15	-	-	TGTGCCACCAGCAGAGACCTGTTTCAGGAAACTGAAGCTTTCTTT	CATSRDLFQETEAFF
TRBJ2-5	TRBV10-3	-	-	TGTGCCGCTTCGACAGCGGGAGAGACCCAGTACTTC	CAASTAGETQYF
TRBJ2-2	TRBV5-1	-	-	TGCGCCAGCAGCTTGGGGGGCTCTAACACCGGGGAGCTGTTTTTT	CASSLGGSNTGELFF
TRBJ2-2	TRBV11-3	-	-	TGTGCCAGCAGCTTAGGCACAGGAGGACCCCTCACCGGGGAGCTGTTTTTT	CASSLGTGGPLTGELFF
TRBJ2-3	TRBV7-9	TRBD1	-	TGTGCCAGCAGCTTATGGGACAGAGGTACGGGTACGCAGTATTTT	CASSLWDRGTGTQYF
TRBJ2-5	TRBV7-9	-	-	TGTGCCAGCAGCTTCGTGGCGGTAACGGAGACCCAGTACTTC	CASSFVAVTETQYF
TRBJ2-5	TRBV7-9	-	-	TGTGCCAGCAGCTTAGGGACAGCTCAAGAGACCCAGTACTTC	CASSLGTAQETQYF
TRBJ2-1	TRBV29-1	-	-	TGCAGCCTCAGGGTAGTAGGCAATGAGCAGTTCTTC	CSLRVVGNEQFF
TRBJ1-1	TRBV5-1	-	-	TGCGCCAGCAGCTTGGAGAGGGGCGGGAACACTGAAGCTTTCTTT	CASSLERGGNTEAFF